These 16 T cell receptor beta chains originate from one sample sequenced in a study of T cell repertoires in cytomegalovirus infection. MiXCR, run by TCRdb on the reads, gives a single entry per CDR3 protein. The sample includes some 300,000 distinct CDR3 sequences, roughly an eighth seen only once; the top ten take 8.5% to 9%. Sample: PBMCs. The receptors derive from a human donor in good health (CMV status not recorded). Some clones in this sample may be carry-over from other donors' samples.

This clonotype has at least ten counts. The chain combines TRBV7-9 with TRBJ2-1, with 9 positions matching TRBD1. In germline, CDR1 is SEHNR, CDR2 FQNEAQ (reference sequence). This CDR3 spans 15 amino acids. Trimming took 6 bases from V and 9 from J; bases not matched to a gene: 12. The CDR3 region is CASSTTGTGWGEQFF. For the CDR3, the DNA is TGTGCCAGCAGTACCACCGGGACAGGGTGGGGTGAGCAGTTCTTC.

There are a few counts of this clonotype. This chain joins TRBV6-1 and TRBJ1-1; tentatively, D is TRBD1 (5 bases). The germline CDR1 and CDR2 sequences are MNHNS and SASEGT. The CDR3 loop spans 14 amino acids. Deletions cut 5 bases from V and 6 bases from J, with 16 bases between. The CDR3 sequence is CASSPTRDVSEAFF. The CDR3 DNA follows: TGTGCCAGCAGTCCCACCAGGGACGTCTCTGAAGCTTTCTTT.

V is TRBV6-2 or TRBV6-3 and J is TRBJ1-1; D call uncertain. The CDR3 is made up of 14 amino acids. Trimming shortened V by 6 bases and J by 7 bases, and 18 bases separated the two germline ends. Germline lookup yields CDR1 MNHEY and CDR2 SVGEGT. The CDR3 DNA sequence: TGTGCCAGCAGCAATGCAGCCGTGGCTTTTGAAGCTTTCTTT. Protein sequence: CASSNAAVAFEAFF.

This clonotype was counted between two and nine times. This sequence joins TRBV6-1 and TRBJ2-2; either TRBD1 or TRBD2 may fit D (5 bases each). Germline V CDR1 and CDR2: MNHNS, SASEGT. The CDR3 spans 16 residues. V was shortened by 0 bases and J by 6 bases, with 14 bases between the two germline ends. The CDR3 DNA follows: TGTGCCAGCAGTGAAGCGCTTCTGTCGGGGCCCGGGGAGCTGTTTTTT. Translation gives CASSEALLSGPGELFF.

This clonotype has only a few counts. The genes are TRBV20-1 and TRBJ2-5; 13 nucleotides match TRBD2. The J segment lost 5 bases and the V segment lost 3 bases, leaving 9 bases of the junction unmatched. From germline, CDR1 is DFQATT and CDR2 SNEGSKA (reference sequence). The CDR3 is 16 amino acids. CDR3 DNA sequence: TGCAGTGCTAGTGTACTAGCGGGAGGGCCGTCCGAGACCCAGTACTTC. Its protein product is CSASVLAGGPSETQYF.

This clonotype was detected many times. The rearrangement links TRBV7-2 to TRBJ1-6, with 10 bases lining up with TRBD1. The V segment lost 6 bases and the J segment 10 bases; nucleotides outside the gene matches: 3. Germline-derived CDR1 and CDR2 are SGHTA and FQGNSA. This CDR3 is 13 amino acids long. CDR3 residues: CASRGTGESPLHF. The CDR3 region has the DNA TGTGCCAGCAGGGGGACAGGGGAATCACCCCTCCACTTT.

This clonotype was seen at least ten times. This chain connects TRBV6-1 to TRBJ1-1, with D maybe TRBD1 (6 bases). This CDR3 spans 12 amino acids. CDR1 MNHNS and CDR2 SASEGT come from the germline V gene. The ends were cut back, 9 bases at V and 4 bases at J, with 12 bases in the middle. For the CDR3, the DNA is TGTGCCAGTTCGAGGGGGAGCACTGAAGCTTTCTTT. This sequence encodes CASSRGSTEAFF.

This clonotype was observed many times. The gene calls are TRBV7-9 and TRBJ2-6; D is uncertain. Germline V gene sequence: CDR1 SEHNR, CDR2 FQNEAQ (reference sequence). V lost 3 bases to trimming and J lost 0 bases, with 12 bases between them. This CDR3 has 17 residues. CDR3 DNA: TGTGCCAGCAGCTTTATAGACTCAAGCTCTGGGGCCAACGTCCTGACTTTC. This translates into CASSFIDSSSGANVLTF.

This clonotype was observed at least ten times. The V and J genes are TRBV9 and TRBJ2-2; maybe TRBD2 (5 bases). V lost 4 bases and J 2 bases, leaving 9 bases between the germline ends. The CDR3 covers 14 residues. From germline, CDR1 is SGDLS and CDR2 YYNGEE. This CDR3 reads CASSSRTNTGELFF. DNA for the CDR3: TGTGCCAGCAGCTCCCGGACTAACACCGGGGAGCTGTTTTTT.

This chain links TRBV2 with TRBJ2-5; TRBD2 aligns across 8 bases. Germline V gene data show CDR1 as SNHLY and CDR2 as FYNNEI. V dropped 6 bases and J dropped 6; count of bases not matched to a gene: 12. This CDR3 spans 15 amino acids. In nucleotides, the CDR3 is TGTGCCAGCAGACGGTTGGTGACTAGCGAGAAGACCCAGTACTTC. It codes for CASRRLVTSEKTQYF. Full variable domain (missing parts from reference TRBV2 and TRBJ2-5): EPEVTQTPSHQVTQMGQEVILRCVPISNHLYFYWYRQILGQKVEFLVSFYNNEISEKSEIFDDQFSVERPDGSNFTLKIRSTKLEDSAMYFCASRRLVTSEKTQYFGPGTRLLVL.

J is TRBJ1-2 and V is TRBV20-1; maybe TRBD1 (5 bases). Germline CDR1 reads DFQATT; CDR2 reads SNEGSKA (reference sequence). V dropped 0 bases and J dropped 2 bases, with 7 bases sitting between them. The CDR3 loop spans 13 amino acids. As DNA, the CDR3 is TGCAGTGCTAGAGAACAGGCGAACTATGGCTACACCTTC. Residues: CSAREQANYGYTF.

This clonotype was seen at least ten times. This chain connects TRBV7-2 to TRBJ2-5; 7 bases agree with TRBD2. After removal of 3 bases from V and 5 bases from J, the junction contained 12 bases not matched to a gene. The CDR3 loop spans 16 amino acids. The germline V gene has CDR1 SGHTA and CDR2 FQGNSA. CDR3 bases: TGTGCCAGCAGCTTGGTTCCAGCGGGACTGAGTGAGACCCAGTACTTC. Its protein is CASSLVPAGLSETQYF.

A few counts support this clonotype. The CDR3 bases are TGTGCCAGCAGCTTCAAGGGTCCCGGGGAGCTGTTTTTT. Its protein is CASSFKGPGELFF. The chain combines TRBV5-4 with TRBJ2-2; D uncertain. Germline CDR1 is SGHNT and CDR2 is YYREEE (reference sequence). The CDR3 is 13 amino acids. V was pared by 2 bases and J by 6 bases, with 8 bases between.

The table lists this clonotype with a few counts. The rearrangement joins TRBV20-1 to TRBJ1-1; D uncertain. The V end lost 2 bases, the J end lost 0 bases, and 10 bases lay between the germline ends. CDR3 length equals 14 residues. The germline V gene has CDR1 DFQATT and CDR2 SNEGSKA (reference sequence). The CDR3 sequence is CSARSTSLNTEAFF. The CDR3 bases are TGCAGTGCTAGATCTACCAGCCTGAACACTGAAGCTTTCTTT.

The chain recombines TRBV7-8 with TRBJ1-6; D might be TRBD1 (5 bases). In germline, CDR1 is SGHVS, CDR2 FQNEAQ. The CDR3 consists of 18 residues. The V end lost 0 bases, the J end lost 0 bases, and 12 bases lay between the germline ends. The CDR3 DNA reads TGTGCCAGCAGCTTAGCGGGGGGGGGAAGCTCCTATAATTCACCCCTCCACTTT. Protein product: CASSLAGGGSSYNSPLHF.

This clonotype was seen more than once but under ten times. The rearrangement uses TRBV19 and TRBJ2-7; D is unclear. CDR3 length equals 15 residues. CDR1 is LNHDA, CDR2 SQIVND, per germline (reference sequence). The V end was cut by 8 bases, the J end by 1 base, with 18 bases between. CDR3 sequence: CASRPGIAYSYEQYF. The CDR3 bases are TGTGCCAGTCGTCCCGGCATCGCATATTCCTACGAGCAGTACTTC.